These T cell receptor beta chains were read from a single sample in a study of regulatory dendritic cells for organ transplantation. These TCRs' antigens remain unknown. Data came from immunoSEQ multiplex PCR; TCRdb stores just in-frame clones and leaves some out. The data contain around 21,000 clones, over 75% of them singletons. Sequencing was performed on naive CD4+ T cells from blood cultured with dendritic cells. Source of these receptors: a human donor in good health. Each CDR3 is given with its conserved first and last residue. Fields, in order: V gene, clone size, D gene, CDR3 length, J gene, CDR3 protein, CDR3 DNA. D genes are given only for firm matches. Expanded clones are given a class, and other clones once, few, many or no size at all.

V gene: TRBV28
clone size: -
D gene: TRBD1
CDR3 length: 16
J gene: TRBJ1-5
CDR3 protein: CASTSPRDSRNQPQHF
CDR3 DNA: TGTGCCAGCACCTCACCACGGGACAGTCGAAATCAGCCCCAGCATTTT

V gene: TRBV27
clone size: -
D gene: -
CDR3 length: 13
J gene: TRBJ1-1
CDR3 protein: CASSFRMNTEAFF
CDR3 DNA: TGTGCCAGCAGTTTTCGGATGAACACTGAAGCTTTCTTT

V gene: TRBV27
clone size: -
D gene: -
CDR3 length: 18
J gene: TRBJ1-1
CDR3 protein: CASRTRGPLYFMNTEAFF
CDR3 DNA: TGTGCCAGCAGGACCAGGGGCCCCCTTTACTTTATGAACACTGAAGCTTTCTTT

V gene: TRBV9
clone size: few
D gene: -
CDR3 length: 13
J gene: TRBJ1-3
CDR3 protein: CASSVESGNTIYF
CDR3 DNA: TGTGCCAGCAGCGTAGAATCAGGAAACACCATATATTTT

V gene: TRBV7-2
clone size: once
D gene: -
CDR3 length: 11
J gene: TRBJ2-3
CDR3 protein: CASSLKDTQYF
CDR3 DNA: TGTGCCAGCAGCTTGAAAGATACGCAGTATTTT

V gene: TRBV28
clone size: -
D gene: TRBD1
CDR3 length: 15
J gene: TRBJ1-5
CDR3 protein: CASSAPGTGEQPQHF
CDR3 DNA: TGTGCCAGCAGCGCGCCGGGGACAGGGGAACAGCCCCAGCATTTT

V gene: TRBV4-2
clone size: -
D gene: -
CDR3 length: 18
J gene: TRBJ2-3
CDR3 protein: CASSQEPTQVGSTDTQYF
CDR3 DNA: TGTGCCAGCAGCCAAGAACCCACCCAAGTGGGTAGCACAGATACGCAGTATTTT

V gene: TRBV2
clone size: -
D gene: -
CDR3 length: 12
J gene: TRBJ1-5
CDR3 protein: CASSLIGQPQHF
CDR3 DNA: TGTGCCAGCAGCCTCATCGGACAGCCCCAGCATTTT

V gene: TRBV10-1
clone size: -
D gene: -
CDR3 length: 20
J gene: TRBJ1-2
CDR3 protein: CASRGPGTKGTDSANYGYTF
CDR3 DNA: TGCGCCAGCAGGGGTCCAGGAACTAAGGGGACCGACTCAGCTAACTATGGCTACACCTTC

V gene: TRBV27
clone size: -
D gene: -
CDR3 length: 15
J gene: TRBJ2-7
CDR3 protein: CASSSLGQLNYEQYF
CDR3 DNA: TGTGCCAGCAGTTCCCTGGGACAACTCAACTACGAGCAGTACTTC

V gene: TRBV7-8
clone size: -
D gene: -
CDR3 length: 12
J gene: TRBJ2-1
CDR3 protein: CASSLAQDEQFF
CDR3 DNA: TGTGCCAGCAGCTTAGCCCAGGATGAGCAGTTCTTC

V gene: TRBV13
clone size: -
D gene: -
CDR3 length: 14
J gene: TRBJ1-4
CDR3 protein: CASSRDRTNEKLFF
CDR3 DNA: TGTGCCAGCAGCCGTGACAGAACTAATGAAAAACTGTTTTTT

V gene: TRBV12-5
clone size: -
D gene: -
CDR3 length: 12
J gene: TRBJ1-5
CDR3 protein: CASGRTLVPQHF
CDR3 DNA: TGTGCTAGTGGCCGGACCCTAGTGCCCCAGCATTTT

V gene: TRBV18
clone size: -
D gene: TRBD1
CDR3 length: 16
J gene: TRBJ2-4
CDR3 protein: CASSLGTALAKNIQYF
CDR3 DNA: TGTGCCAGCTCACTAGGGACAGCCTTAGCCAAAAACATTCAGTACTTC

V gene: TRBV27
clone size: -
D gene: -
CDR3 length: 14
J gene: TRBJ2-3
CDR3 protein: CASSLVLAPDTQYF
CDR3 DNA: TGTGCCAGCAGTTTGGTACTAGCCCCAGATACGCAGTATTTT

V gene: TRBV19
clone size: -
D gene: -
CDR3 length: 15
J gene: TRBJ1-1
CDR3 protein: CASSIGEQGSTEAFF
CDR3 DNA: TGTGCCAGTAGTATAGGAGAACAGGGATCCACTGAAGCTTTCTTT

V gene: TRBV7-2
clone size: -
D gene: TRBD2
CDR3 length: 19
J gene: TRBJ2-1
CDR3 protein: CASSRIGTSGESSYNEQFF
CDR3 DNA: TGTGCCAGCAGCCGGATCGGGACTAGCGGAGAGAGCTCCTACAATGAGCAGTTCTTC

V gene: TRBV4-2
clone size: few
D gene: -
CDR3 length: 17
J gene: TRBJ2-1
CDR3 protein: CASSLRTLRGSYNEQFF
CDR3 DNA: TGTGCCAGCAGCCTCCGGACTCTCAGGGGTTCCTACAATGAGCAGTTCTTC

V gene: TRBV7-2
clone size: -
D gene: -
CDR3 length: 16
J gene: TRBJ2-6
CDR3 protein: CASSLQGSSGANVLTF
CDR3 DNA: TGTGCCAGCAGCTTACAGGGCAGCTCTGGGGCCAACGTCCTGACTTTC

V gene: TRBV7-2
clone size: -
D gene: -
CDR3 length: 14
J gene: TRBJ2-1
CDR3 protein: CASSLGTVYNEQFF
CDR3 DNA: TGTGCCAGCAGCTTAGGAACGGTTTACAATGAGCAGTTCTTC

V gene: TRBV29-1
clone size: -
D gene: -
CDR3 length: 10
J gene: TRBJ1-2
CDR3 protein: CSAANYGYTF
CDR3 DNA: TGCAGCGCTGCTAACTATGGCTACACCTTC

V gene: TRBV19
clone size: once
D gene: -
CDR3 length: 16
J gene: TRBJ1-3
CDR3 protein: CASSNNRDLWGNTIYF
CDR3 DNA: TGTGCCAGTAGTAATAACAGGGATCTTTGGGGAAACACCATATATTTT

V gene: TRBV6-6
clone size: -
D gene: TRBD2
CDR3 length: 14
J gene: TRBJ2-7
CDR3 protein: CASSPFSGAYEQYF
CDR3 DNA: TGTGCCAGCAGCCCCTTTAGCGGGGCCTACGAGCAGTACTTC

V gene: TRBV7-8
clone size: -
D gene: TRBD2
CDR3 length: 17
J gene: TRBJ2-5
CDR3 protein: CASSLGGLAGGQETQYF
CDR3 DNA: TGTGCCAGCAGCTTAGGAGGGCTAGCGGGGGGGCAAGAGACCCAGTACTTC

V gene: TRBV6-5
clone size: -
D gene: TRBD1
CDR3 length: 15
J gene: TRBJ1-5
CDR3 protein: CASSHDRGSNQPQHF
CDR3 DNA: TGTGCCAGCAGTCATGACAGGGGGAGCAATCAGCCCCAGCATTTT

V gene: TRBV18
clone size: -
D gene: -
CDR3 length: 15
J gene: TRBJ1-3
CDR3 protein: CASSPPITGGNTIYF
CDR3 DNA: TGTGCCAGCTCACCACCGATCACAGGCGGAAACACCATATATTTT

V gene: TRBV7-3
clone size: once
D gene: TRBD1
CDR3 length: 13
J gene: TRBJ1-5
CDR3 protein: CASSLDRNQPQHF
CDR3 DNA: TGTGCCAGCAGCTTGGACAGGAATCAGCCCCAGCATTTT

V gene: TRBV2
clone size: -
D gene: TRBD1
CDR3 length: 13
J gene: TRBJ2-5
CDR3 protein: CASRGTGWETQYF
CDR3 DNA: TGTGCCAGCAGGGGGACAGGGTGGGAGACCCAGTACTTC

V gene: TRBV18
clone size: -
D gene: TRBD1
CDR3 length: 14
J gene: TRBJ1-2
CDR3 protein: CASSPPDRSWGYTF
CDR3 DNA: TGTGCCAGCTCACCACCGGACAGGTCTTGGGGCTACACCTTC

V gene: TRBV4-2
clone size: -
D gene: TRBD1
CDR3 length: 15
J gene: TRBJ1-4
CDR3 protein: CASSHPGQANEKLFF
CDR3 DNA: TGTGCCAGCAGCCATCCGGGACAGGCGAATGAAAAACTGTTTTTT

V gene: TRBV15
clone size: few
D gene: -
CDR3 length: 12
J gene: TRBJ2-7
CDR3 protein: CATSRDITVQYF
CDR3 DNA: TGTGCCACCAGCAGAGATATAACGGTACAGTACTTC

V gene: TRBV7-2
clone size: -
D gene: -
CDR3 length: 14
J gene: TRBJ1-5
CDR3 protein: CASSPQVGGQPQHF
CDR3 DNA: TGTGCCAGCAGCCCGCAAGTGGGGGGGCAGCCCCAGCATTTT

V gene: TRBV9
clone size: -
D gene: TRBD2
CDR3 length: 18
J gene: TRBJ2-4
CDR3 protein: CASSAQRGGDLAKNIQYF
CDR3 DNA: TGTGCCAGCAGCGCCCAGCGGGGCGGGGACCTAGCCAAAAACATTCAGTACTTC

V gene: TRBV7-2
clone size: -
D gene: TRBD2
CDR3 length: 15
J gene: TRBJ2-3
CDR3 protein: CASTRTSGMPHTQYF
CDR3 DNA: TGTGCCAGCACCAGGACTAGCGGGATGCCCCATACGCAGTATTTT

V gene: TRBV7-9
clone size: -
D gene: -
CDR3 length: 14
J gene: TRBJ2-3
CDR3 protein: CASSFRAWSDTQYF
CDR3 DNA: TGTGCCAGCAGCTTCAGGGCTTGGTCAGATACGCAGTATTTT

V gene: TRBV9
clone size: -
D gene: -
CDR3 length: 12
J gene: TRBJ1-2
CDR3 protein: CASSDRGYGYTF
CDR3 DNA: TGTGCCAGCAGCGACCGGGGATATGGCTACACCTTC

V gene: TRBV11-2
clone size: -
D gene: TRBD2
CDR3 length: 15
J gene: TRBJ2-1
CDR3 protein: CASSLAPRLAGGQFF
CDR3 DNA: TGTGCCAGCAGCTTAGCCCCCCGACTAGCGGGGGGGCAGTTCTTC

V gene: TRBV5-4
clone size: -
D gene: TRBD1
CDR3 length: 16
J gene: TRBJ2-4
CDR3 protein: CASSPGGTVPKNIQYF
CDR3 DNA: TGTGCCAGCAGCCCAGGGGGTACGGTCCCCAAAAACATTCAGTACTTC

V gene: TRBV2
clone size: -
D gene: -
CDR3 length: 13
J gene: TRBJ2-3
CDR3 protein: CASLTSVADTQYF
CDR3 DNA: TGTGCCAGCCTTACATCGGTGGCAGATACGCAGTATTTT

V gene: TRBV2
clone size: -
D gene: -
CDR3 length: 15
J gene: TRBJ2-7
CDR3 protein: CASSSHRTEPYEQYF
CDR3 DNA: TGTGCCAGCAGTTCCCACCGGACGGAACCCTACGAGCAGTACTTC

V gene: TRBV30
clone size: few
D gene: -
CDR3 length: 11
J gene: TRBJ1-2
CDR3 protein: CAWSPNYGYTF
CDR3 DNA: TGTGCCTGGAGCCCTAACTATGGCTACACCTTC

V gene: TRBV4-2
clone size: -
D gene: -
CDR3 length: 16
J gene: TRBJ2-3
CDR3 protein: CASSRPTGGGRDTQYF
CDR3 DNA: TGTGCCAGCAGCCGACCAACCGGAGGGGGTCGAGATACGCAGTATTTT

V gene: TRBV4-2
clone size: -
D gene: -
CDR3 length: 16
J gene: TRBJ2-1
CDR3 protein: CASSPPSVSSYNEQFF
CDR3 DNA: TGTGCCAGCAGCCCGCCTAGTGTCAGCTCCTACAATGAGCAGTTCTTC

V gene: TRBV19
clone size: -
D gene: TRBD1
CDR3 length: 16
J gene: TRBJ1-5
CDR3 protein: CASQQTRGRSNQPQHF
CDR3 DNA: TGTGCCAGTCAACAAACCAGGGGGAGGAGCAATCAGCCCCAGCATTTT

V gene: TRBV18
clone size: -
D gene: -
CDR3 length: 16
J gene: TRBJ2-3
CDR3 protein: CASSLLSGSGTDTQYF
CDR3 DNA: TGTGCCAGCTCACTCCTTTCAGGATCTGGCACAGATACGCAGTATTTT

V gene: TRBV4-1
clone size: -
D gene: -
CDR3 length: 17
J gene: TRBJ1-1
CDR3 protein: CASSQDLETEMNTEAFF
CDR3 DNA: TGCGCCAGCAGCCAAGATCTTGAAACGGAGATGAACACTGAAGCTTTCTTT

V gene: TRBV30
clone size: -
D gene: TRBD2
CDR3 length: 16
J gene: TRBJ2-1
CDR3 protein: CAWSSVAGNSYNEQFF
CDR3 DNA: TGTGCCTGGAGTTCAGTAGCGGGGAACTCCTACAATGAGCAGTTCTTC

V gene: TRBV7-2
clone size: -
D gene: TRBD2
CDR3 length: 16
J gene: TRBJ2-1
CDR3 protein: CASSPSTSGSYNEQFF
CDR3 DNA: TGTGCCAGCAGCCCAAGTACTAGCGGGAGTTACAATGAGCAGTTCTTC

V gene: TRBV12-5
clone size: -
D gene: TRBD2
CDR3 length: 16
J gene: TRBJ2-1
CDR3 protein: CASGFGTSGTYNEQFF
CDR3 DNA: TGTGCTAGTGGATTCGGGACTAGCGGGACCTACAATGAGCAGTTCTTC

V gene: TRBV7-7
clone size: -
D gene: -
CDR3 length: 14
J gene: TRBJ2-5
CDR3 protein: CASSLGRGQETQYF
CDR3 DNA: TGTGCTAGCAGCTTAGGCAGGGGCCAAGAGACCCAGTACTTC